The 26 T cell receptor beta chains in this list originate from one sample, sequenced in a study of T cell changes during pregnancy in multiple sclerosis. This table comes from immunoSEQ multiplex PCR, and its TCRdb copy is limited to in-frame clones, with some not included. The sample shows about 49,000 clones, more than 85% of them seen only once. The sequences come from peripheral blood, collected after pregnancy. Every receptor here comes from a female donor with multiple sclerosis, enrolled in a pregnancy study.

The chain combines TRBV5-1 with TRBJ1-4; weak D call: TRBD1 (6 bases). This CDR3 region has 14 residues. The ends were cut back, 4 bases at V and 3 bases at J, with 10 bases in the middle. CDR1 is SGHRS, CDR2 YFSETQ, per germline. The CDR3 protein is CASSRGGANEKLFF. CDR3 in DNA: TGCGCCAGCAGCAGGGGGGGGGCTAATGAAAAACTGTTTTTT. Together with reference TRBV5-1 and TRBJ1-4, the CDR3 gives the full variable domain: KAGVTQTPRYLIKTRGQQVTLSCSPISGHRSVSWYQQTPGQGLQFLFEYFSETQRNKGNFPGRFSGRQFSNSRSEMNVSTLELGDSALYLCASSRGGANEKLFFGSGTQLSVL.

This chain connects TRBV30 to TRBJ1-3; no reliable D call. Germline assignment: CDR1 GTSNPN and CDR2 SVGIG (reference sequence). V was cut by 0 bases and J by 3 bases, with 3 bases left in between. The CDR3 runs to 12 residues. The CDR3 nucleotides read TGTGCCTGGAGTGTCGGTGGAAACACCATATATTTT. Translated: CAWSVGGNTIYF.

The CDR3: CASSQAPSSTDTQYF. The CDR3 DNA is TGCGCCAGCAGCCAAGCCCCCTCTAGCACAGATACGCAGTATTTT. The chain recombines TRBV5-1 with TRBJ2-3; no clear D gene. Germline V gene data show CDR1 as SGHRS and CDR2 as YFSETQ. Trimming shortened V by 4 bases and J by 0 bases, and 12 bases separated the two germline ends. The CDR3 runs 15 residues.

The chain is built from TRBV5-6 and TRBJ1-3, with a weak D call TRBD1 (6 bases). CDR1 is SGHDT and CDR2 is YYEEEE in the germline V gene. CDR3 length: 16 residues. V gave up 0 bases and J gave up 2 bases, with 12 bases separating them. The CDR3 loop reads CASSLATGSAGNTIYF. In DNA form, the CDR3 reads TGTGCCAGCAGCTTGGCTACAGGGTCAGCTGGAAACACCATATATTTT.

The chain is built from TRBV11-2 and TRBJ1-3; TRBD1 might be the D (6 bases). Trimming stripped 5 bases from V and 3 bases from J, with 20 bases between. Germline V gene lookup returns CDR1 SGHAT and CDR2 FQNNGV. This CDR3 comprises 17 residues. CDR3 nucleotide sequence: TGTGCCAGCAGCCCCCTCACATGGACAGACCTTGGAAACACCATATATTTT. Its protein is CASSPLTWTDLGNTIYF.

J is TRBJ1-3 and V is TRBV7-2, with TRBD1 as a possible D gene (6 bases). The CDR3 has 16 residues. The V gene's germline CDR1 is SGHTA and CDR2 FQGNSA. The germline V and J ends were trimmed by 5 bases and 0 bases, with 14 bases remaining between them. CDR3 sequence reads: CASSRYPGVSGNTIYF. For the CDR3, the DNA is TGTGCCAGCAGCAGATATCCAGGGGTCTCTGGAAACACCATATATTTT.

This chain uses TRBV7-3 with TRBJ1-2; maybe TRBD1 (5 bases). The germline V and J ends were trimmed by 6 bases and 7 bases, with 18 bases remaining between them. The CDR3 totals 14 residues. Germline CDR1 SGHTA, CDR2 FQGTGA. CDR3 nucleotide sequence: TGTGCCAGCAGTCCTTGGGGGGGTACAAGTGGCTACACCTTC. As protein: CASSPWGGTSGYTF.

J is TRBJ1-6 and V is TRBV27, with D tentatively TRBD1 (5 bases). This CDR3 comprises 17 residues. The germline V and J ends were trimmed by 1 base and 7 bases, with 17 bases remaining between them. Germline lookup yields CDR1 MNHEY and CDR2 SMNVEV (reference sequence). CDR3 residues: CASSLFRPTAGNSPLHF. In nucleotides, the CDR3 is TGTGCCAGCAGTTTATTCCGCCCGACAGCGGGAAATTCACCCCTCCACTTT.

CDR3 in amino acids: CASSLFRLGGTEAFF. CDR3 coding DNA: TGTGCCAGCAGCTTATTCCGTCTGGGGGGGACCGAAGCTTTCTTT. The chain is built from TRBV7-2 and TRBJ1-1, with D possibly matching TRBD1 (5 bases). Trimming shortened V by 2 bases and J by 8 bases, and 18 bases separated the two germline ends. CDR1 and CDR2 (germline): SGHTA, FQGNSA. The CDR3 is 15 residues long.

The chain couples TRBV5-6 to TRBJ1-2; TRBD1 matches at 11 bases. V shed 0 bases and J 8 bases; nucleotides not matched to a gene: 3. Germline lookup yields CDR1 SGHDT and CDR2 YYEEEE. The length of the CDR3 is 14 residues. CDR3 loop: CASSLGTGGAGYTF. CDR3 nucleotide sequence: TGTGCCAGCAGCTTGGGGACAGGGGGCGCAGGCTACACCTTC.

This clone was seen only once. DNA for the CDR3: TGCGCCAGCAGCTCCCTCAGCGGGGGGGGGAATGAGCAGTTCTTC. Translated: CASSSLSGGGNEQFF. The genes are TRBV5-1 and TRBJ2-1, with 10 bases aligning to TRBD2. CDR1 is SGHRS and CDR2 is YFSETQ in the germline V gene. The V gene end was trimmed by 3 bases and the J gene end by 7 bases; junction bases not matched to a gene: 7. This CDR3 contains 15 residues.

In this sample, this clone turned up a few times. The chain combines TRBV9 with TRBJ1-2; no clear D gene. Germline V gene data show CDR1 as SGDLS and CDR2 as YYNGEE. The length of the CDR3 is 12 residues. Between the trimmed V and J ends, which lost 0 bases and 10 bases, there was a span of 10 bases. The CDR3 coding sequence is TGTGCCAGCAGCGTAGACGGGGATGACTACACCTTC. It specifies CASSVDGDDYTF.

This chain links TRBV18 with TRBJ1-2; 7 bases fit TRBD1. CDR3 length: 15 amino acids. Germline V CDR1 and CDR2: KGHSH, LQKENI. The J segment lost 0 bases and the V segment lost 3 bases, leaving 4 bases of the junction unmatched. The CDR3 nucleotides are TGTGCCAGCTCACCCCGGGACAGCTCTAACTATGGCTACACCTTC. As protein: CASSPRDSSNYGYTF.

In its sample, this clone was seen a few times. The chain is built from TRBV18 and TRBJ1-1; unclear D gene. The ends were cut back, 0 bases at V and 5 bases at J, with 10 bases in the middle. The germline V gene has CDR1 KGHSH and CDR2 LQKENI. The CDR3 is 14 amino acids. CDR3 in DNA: TGTGCCAGCTCACCACCGGGCAGTGGAACTGAAGCTTTCTTT. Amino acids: CASSPPGSGTEAFF.

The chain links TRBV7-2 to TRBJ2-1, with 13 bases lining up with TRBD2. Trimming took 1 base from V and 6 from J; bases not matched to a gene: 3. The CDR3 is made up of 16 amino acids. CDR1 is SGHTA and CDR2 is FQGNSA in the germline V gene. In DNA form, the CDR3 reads TGTGCCAGCAGCTTAGGACTAGCGGGGGGTAGCAATGAGCAGTTCTTC. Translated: CASSLGLAGGSNEQFF.

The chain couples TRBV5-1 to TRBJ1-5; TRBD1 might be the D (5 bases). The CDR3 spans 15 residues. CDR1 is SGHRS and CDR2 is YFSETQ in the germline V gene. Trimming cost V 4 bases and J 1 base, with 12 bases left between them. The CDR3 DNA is TGCGCCAGCAGCCGGGACTCTGGGAGCAATCAGCCCCAGCATTTT. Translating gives CASSRDSGSNQPQHF.

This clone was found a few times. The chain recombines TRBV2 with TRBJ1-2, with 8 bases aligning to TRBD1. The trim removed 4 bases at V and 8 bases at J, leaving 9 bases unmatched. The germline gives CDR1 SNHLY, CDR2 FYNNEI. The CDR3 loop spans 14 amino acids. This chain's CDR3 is CASSALLQGGGYTF. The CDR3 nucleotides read TGTGCCAGCAGTGCACTATTACAGGGGGGCGGCTACACCTTC.

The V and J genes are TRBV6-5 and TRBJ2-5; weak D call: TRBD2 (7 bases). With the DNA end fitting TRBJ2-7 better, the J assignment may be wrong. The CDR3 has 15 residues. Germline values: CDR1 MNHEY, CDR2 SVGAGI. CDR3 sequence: CASSRAGEGTYEQYF. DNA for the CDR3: TGTGCCAGCAGTCGGGCAGGGGAGGGGACCTACGAGCAGTACTTC.

Here the CDR3 DNA reads TGTGCCAGTAGGGAGGGGAGGGGTCGCACAGATACGCAGTATTTT. Translation: CASREGRGRTDTQYF. The chain carries TRBV19 and TRBJ2-3; 7 nucleotides match TRBD2. This CDR3 comprises 15 residues. Trimming at V came to 6 bases and at J to 1 base, leaving 7 bases not matched to a gene. Looked up from germline, CDR1 is LNHDA and CDR2 is SQIVND (reference sequence).

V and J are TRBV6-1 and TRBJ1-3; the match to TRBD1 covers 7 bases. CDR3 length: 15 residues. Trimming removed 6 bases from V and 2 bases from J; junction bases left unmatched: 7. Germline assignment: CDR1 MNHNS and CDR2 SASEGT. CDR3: CASSRQGEAGNTIYF. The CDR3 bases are TGTGCCAGCAGCAGACAGGGTGAAGCTGGAAACACCATATATTTT.

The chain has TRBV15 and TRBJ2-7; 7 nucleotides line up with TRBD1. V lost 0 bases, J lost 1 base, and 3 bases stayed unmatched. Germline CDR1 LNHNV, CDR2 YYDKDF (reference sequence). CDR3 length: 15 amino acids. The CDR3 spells CATSREKTGSYEQYF. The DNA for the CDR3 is TGTGCCACCAGCAGAGAAAAGACAGGGTCCTACGAGCAGTACTTC. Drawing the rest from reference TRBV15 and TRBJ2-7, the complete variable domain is DAMVIQNPRYQVTQFGKPVTLSCSQTLNHNVMYWYQQKSSQAPKLLFHYYDKDFNNEADTPDNFQSRRPNTSFCFLDIRSPGLGDTAMYLCATSREKTGSYEQYFGPGTRLTVT.

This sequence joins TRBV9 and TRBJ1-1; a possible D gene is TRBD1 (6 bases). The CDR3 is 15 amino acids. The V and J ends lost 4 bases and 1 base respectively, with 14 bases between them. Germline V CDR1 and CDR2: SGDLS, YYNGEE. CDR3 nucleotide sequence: TGTGCCAGCAGCCCACGGACAGCGGCGAACACTGAAGCTTTCTTT. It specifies CASSPRTAANTEAFF.

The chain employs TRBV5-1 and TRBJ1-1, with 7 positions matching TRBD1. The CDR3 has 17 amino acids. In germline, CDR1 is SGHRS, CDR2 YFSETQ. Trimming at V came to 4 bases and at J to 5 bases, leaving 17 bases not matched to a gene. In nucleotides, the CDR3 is TGCGCCAGCAGCACTCAACCCCCGGGACAGATATCGACTGAAGCTTTCTTT. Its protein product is CASSTQPPGQISTEAFF.

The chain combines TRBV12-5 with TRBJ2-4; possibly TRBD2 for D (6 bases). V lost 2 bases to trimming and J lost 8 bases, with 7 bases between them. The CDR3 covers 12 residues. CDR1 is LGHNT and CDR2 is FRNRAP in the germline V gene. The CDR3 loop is CASGLTGDIQYF. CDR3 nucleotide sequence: TGTGCTAGTGGTTTGACGGGGGACATTCAGTACTTC.

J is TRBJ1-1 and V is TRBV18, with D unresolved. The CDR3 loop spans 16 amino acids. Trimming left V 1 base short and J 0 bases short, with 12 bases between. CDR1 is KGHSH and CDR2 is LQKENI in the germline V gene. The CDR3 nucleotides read TGTGCCAGCTCACCACGCGACGCAGGCATGAACACTGAAGCTTTCTTT. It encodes CASSPRDAGMNTEAFF.

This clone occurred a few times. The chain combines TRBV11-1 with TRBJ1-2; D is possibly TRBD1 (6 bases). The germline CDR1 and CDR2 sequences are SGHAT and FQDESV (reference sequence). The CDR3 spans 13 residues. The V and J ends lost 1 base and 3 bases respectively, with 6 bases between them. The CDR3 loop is CASSLDRDYGYTF. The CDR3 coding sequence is TGTGCCAGCAGCTTAGACAGGGACTATGGCTACACCTTC. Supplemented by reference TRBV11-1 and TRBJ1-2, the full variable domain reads EAEVAQSPRYKITEKSQAVAFWCDPISGHATLYWYRQILGQGPELLVQFQDESVVDDSQLPKDRFSAERLKGVDSTLKIQPAELGDSAMYLCASSLDRDYGYTFGSGTRLTVV.